One sample yielded the 20 T cell receptor beta chains listed below, sequenced in a study of blood T cells in healthy people across ages. The authors ran a second PCR of about 7 to 11 cycles using a sample-barcoded 5' primer and a J-beta primer mix. One entry per CDR3 protein, called by TCRdb with MiXCR from the 5' RACE reads. The table records roughly 700,000 distinct CDR3 sequences, approximately 50% of them present only once. Sequencing used blood. Source of these receptors: a woman aged 60-75 years in good health.

Only a few counts were recorded for this clonotype. The V gene is TRBV28, the J gene TRBJ2-3; TRBD2 matches at 7 bases. The length of the CDR3 is 17 residues. V dropped 8 bases and J dropped 7; count of bases not matched to a gene: 21. Germline CDR1 is MDHEN and CDR2 is SYDVKM. This chain's CDR3 is CASGGPQAGVVGNTQYF. CDR3 coding DNA: TGTGCCAGCGGAGGGCCCCAGGCGGGAGTAGTGGGAAATACGCAGTATTTT.

The J gene is TRBJ1-1, the V gene TRBV10-3; D not resolved. The CDR3 has 16 amino acids. Germline CDR1 reads ENHRY; CDR2 reads SYGVKD. V was pared by 0 bases and J by 0 bases, with 11 bases between. The CDR3 is CAISESIRRLNTEAFF. The CDR3 DNA reads as TGTGCCATCAGTGAGTCGATTCGACGGCTGAACACTGAAGCTTTCTTT.

V usage is TRBV5-1 and J usage is TRBJ1-1; no reliable D call. V was shortened by 7 bases and J by 1 base, with 11 bases between the two germline ends. The CDR3 runs 13 residues. The germline V gene encodes CDR1 SGHRS and CDR2 YFSETQ. CDR3 in amino acids: CASLDFPNTEAFF. As DNA, the CDR3 is TGCGCCAGCCTAGACTTCCCGAACACTGAAGCTTTCTTT.

The chain couples TRBV30 to TRBJ2-1, with 7 positions matching TRBD1. This CDR3 contains 15 residues. The J segment lost 6 bases and the V segment lost 2 bases, leaving 10 bases of the junction unmatched. Per the germline V gene, CDR1 is GTSNPN and CDR2 is SVGIG (reference sequence). DNA for the CDR3: TGTGCCTGGAGTTCCACGGGACAGCTTAGCAATGAGCAGTTCTTC. It translates to CAWSSTGQLSNEQFF.

The V call is TRBV20-1, the J call TRBJ2-4, with 15 positions matching TRBD2. The last part of the DNA fits TRBJ2-7 better; the J call may be wrong. The CDR3 has 14 residues. CDR1 is DFQATT, CDR2 SNEGSKA, per germline (reference sequence). CDR3 sequence reads: CSAKGTSGRIEQYF. The CDR3 DNA sequence: TGCAGTGCTAAAGGGACTAGCGGGAGGATCGAGCAGTACTTC.

CDR3 in amino acids: CASSFEGGQETQYF. CDR3 DNA: TGTGCCAGCAGTTTTGAGGGGGGACAAGAGACCCAGTACTTC. V and J are TRBV28 and TRBJ2-7; either TRBD1 or TRBD2 may fit D (6 bases each). The J call may be faulty, since TRBJ2-5 better matches the DNA end. The CDR3 extends over 14 amino acids. CDR1 is MDHEN and CDR2 is SYDVKM in the germline V gene.

The V call is TRBV29-1, the J call TRBJ2-7; TRBD1 matches at 7 bases. V lost 6 bases and J lost 7; bases outside the gene matches: 9. The CDR3 totals 12 residues. Germline CDR1 SQVTM, CDR2 ANQGSEA. In DNA form, the CDR3 reads TGCAGCGTGGTCCGGACAGGTTGTGAGCAGTACTTC. This encodes CSVVRTGCEQYF.

The chain is built from TRBV29-1 and TRBJ2-7; 8 bases align to TRBD1. There are 12 residues in the CDR3. Germline V gene lookup returns CDR1 SQVTM and CDR2 ANQGSEA. J gave up 6 bases and V 7 bases, and 8 bases lay outside the gene matches. The CDR3 region has the DNA TGCAGCGCCACGGGACAGGTCGGCGAGCAGTACTTC. Protein sequence: CSATGQVGEQYF.

In the case of this clonotype: A much larger clone sits a single nucleotide away, making a read error possible. V gene TRBV7-3 combines with J gene TRBJ2-7; 10 nucleotides align to TRBD2. The ends lost 4 bases at V and 7 bases at J; junction bases unmatched: 19. Germline V gene data show CDR1 as SGHTA and CDR2 as FQGTGA. The length of the CDR3 is 18 residues. The CDR3 sequence is CASSSPVAGGVQYNEQYF. In DNA form, the CDR3 reads TGTGCCAGCAGCTCCCCCGTAGCGGGAGGCGTCCAATACAATGAGCAGTACTTC.

Comment on this clonotype: An end of the junction does not agree with germline; a read error may underlie this. V usage is TRBV7-7 and J usage is TRBJ2-5, with 9 nucleotides matching TRBD1. This CDR3 is 15 amino acids long. Per the germline V gene, CDR1 is SSHAT and CDR2 is FNYEAQ (reference sequence). The CDR3 reads CASSQGQGVGETQYF. The CDR3 nucleotides are TGTGCTAGCAGCCAGGGACAGGGCGTGGGCGAGACCCAGTACTTC.

The J gene is TRBJ2-6, the V gene TRBV18; TRBD1 or TRBD2 may be the D gene (5 bases each). Trimming took 3 bases from V and 1 from J, leaving 22 bases between them. This CDR3 comprises 20 residues. CDR1 is KGHSH, CDR2 LQKENI, per germline. CDR3 bases: TGTGCCAGCTCACCTACCGGGACCCAAATATCCTTGTCTGGGGCCAACGTCCTGACTTTC. Protein product: CASSPTGTQISLSGANVLTF.

The sample holds a few counts of this clonotype. V is TRBV6-6 and J is TRBJ1-1; D is unclear. The CDR3 is 11 amino acids. The germline V gene encodes CDR1 MNHNY and CDR2 SVGAGI (reference sequence). With 4 bases removed from V and 3 bases from J, the gap between germline ends came to 3 bases. CDR3 DNA: TGTGCCAGCAGTTCGTACACTGAAGCTTTCTTT. This codes for CASSSYTEAFF.

The J gene is TRBJ2-1, the V gene TRBV20-1; TRBD2 matches 10 bases. The CDR3 runs 16 residues. V dropped 3 bases and J dropped 1; count of bases not matched to a gene: 6. Germline lookup yields CDR1 DFQATT and CDR2 SNEGSKA (reference sequence). CDR3: CSARASGRGSYNEQFF. CDR3 sequence (DNA): TGCAGTGCTAGGGCTAGCGGGAGAGGGTCCTACAATGAGCAGTTCTTC.

The CDR3 loop reads CASGSSGNNEQFF. CDR3 nucleotide sequence: TGTGCCAGCGGGTCTAGCGGGAACAATGAGCAGTTCTTC. The gene calls are TRBV27 and TRBJ2-1; TRBD2 aligns across 9 bases. CDR1 and CDR2 from the germline V gene are MNHEY and SMNVEV (reference sequence). The CDR3 totals 13 residues. J was trimmed by 5 bases and V by 8 bases; bases with no gene match: 4.

The J gene is TRBJ1-6, the V gene TRBV11-2, with D maybe TRBD1 (5 bases). Per the germline V gene, CDR1 is SGHAT and CDR2 is FQNNGV. The CDR3 length is 14 residues. V was shortened by 5 bases and J by 4 bases, with 9 bases between the two germline ends. The CDR3 region is CASSPGGYNSPLHF. CDR3 nucleotides: TGTGCCAGCAGCCCCGGGGGGTATAATTCACCCCTCCACTTT.

J is TRBJ2-7 and V is TRBV7-2; unclear D gene. There are 12 residues in the CDR3. Trimming removed 2 bases at V and 7 bases at J, with 9 bases between. CDR1 is SGHTA and CDR2 is FQGNSA in the germline V gene. DNA for the CDR3: TGTGCCAGCAGCTTATCTAACAATGAGCAGTACTTC. This encodes CASSLSNNEQYF. The full variable domain, completed using reference TRBV7-2 and TRBJ2-7, is GAGVSQSPSNKVTEKGKDVELRCDPISGHTALYWYRQSLGQGLEFLIYFQGNSAPDKSGLPSDRFSAERTGGSVSTLTIQRTQQEDSAVYLCASSLSNNEQYFGPGTRLTVT.

V usage is TRBV25-1 and J usage is TRBJ1-1; 11 positions agree with TRBD1. The ends lost 4 bases at V and 4 bases at J; junction bases unmatched: 11. The CDR3 length is 17 residues. Germline loops: CDR1 MGHDK, CDR2 SYGVNS. The CDR3 nucleotides read TGTGCCAGCAGTGTCCCCGGTCCGGGACAGGGGGGCACTGAAGCTTTCTTT. Translated: CASSVPGPGQGGTEAFF. Full variable domain (outside the CDR3, taken from reference TRBV25-1 and TRBJ1-1): EADIYQTPRYLVIGTGKKITLECSQTMGHDKMYWYQQDPGMELHLIHYSYGVNSTEKGDLSSESTVSRIRTEHFPLTLESARPSHTSQYLCASSVPGPGQGGTEAFFGQGTRLTVV.

The chain uses TRBV5-1 and TRBJ2-1; 12 bases fit TRBD1. The CDR3 is made up of 17 amino acids. Germline CDR1 is SGHRS and CDR2 is YFSETQ. V was clipped by 2 bases and J by 7 bases; unmatched bases: 10. The CDR3, as DNA: TGCGCCAGCAGCTTCTTACCCCGGGACAGGGGGCGGAATGAGCAGTTCTTC. It yields the protein CASSFLPRDRGRNEQFF.

The genes are TRBV29-1 and TRBJ2-2; TRBD1 agrees at 11 bases. CDR3 size: 14 residues. The V and J ends lost 6 bases and 2 bases, in that order; junction bases with no gene match: 2. CDR1 is SQVTM, CDR2 ANQGSEA, per germline. CDR3 sequence reads: CSVGQGANTGELFF. The CDR3 DNA follows: TGCAGCGTCGGACAGGGGGCAAACACCGGGGAGCTGTTTTTT.

This clonotype has a handful of counts. The J gene is TRBJ2-1, the V gene TRBV6-2 or TRBV6-3, with TRBD2 as a possible D gene (7 bases). The V gene's germline CDR1 is MNHEY and CDR2 SVGEGT. The CDR3 sequence is 17 residues long. The V end lost 6 bases, the J end lost 1 base, and 19 bases lay between the germline ends. The CDR3 region has the DNA TGTGCCAGCAGATACCCCTGGGGGAGGGGGTCCTACAATGAGCAGTTCTTC. Translation gives CASRYPWGRGSYNEQFF.